Presented here are 8 T cell receptor beta chains from one specimen sequenced in a study of T-cell reconstitution after alpha-beta-depleted transplantation in children. Unique molecular identifiers were incorporated when the TCRbeta library was constructed. TCRdb analysed the PCR reads with MiXCR anew, one entry per CDR3 protein. The repertoire has roughly 610,000 distinct CDR3 sequences, 10% to 13% of them found once; the top ten carry around 4%. The specimen comprised PBMCs from the stem cell graft donor, sampled from the stem cell graft. Every receptor here comes from a human donor who donated a stem cell graft to a child with acute myeloid leukemia.

The J gene is TRBJ2-1, the V gene TRBV4-2, with TRBD2 as a possible D gene (7 bases). The germline V and J ends were trimmed by 0 bases and 5 bases, with 17 bases remaining between them. The CDR3 spans 17 residues. CDR1 and CDR2 (germline): LGHNA, YNFKEQ. The CDR3 coding sequence is TGTGCCAGCAGCCAAGATTTAGGGGGGAGGGAGGACAATGAGCAGTTCTTC. It is translated as CASSQDLGGREDNEQFF.

This clonotype was found many times. The V call is TRBV3-1, the J call TRBJ1-2; possible D gene TRBD1, 5 bases. The CDR3 consists of 15 residues. CDR1 is LGHDT and CDR2 is YNNKEL in the germline V gene (reference sequence). Trimming removed 0 bases at V and 7 bases at J, with 15 bases between. The CDR3 protein is CASSQEARASFGYTF. CDR3 bases: TGTGCCAGCAGCCAAGAAGCCAGGGCTTCCTTTGGCTACACCTTC.

In its sample, this clonotype was seen many times. The rearrangement joins TRBV20-1 to TRBJ1-1, with unresolved D. The CDR3 contains 12 residues. Germline loops: CDR1 DFQATT, CDR2 SNEGSKA (reference sequence). In nucleotides, the CDR3 is TGCAGGGTAACAGTGTCTAACACTGAAGCTTTCTTT. Translated: CRVTVSNTEAFF.

This clonotype was recorded at least ten times. Here the CDR3 DNA reads TGTGCCATCAGCTCCGACAGGGACGGCACCGGGGAGCTGTTTTTT. It translates to CAISSDRDGTGELFF. The chain couples TRBV10-3 to TRBJ2-2, with 7 positions matching TRBD1. Unmatched junction bases numbered 8, after V lost 6 bases and J lost 4 bases. The CDR3 runs 15 residues. Looked up from germline, CDR1 is ENHRY and CDR2 is SYGVKD.

This clonotype was detected a few times. J is TRBJ2-7 and V is TRBV11-2; 9 nucleotides line up with TRBD2. From germline, CDR1 is SGHAT and CDR2 FQNNGV. This CDR3 contains 16 residues. The ends lost 6 bases at V and 0 bases at J; junction bases unmatched: 9. CDR3 residues: CASRYTSSGVSYEQYF. CDR3 DNA: TGTGCCAGCAGGTATACCTCTAGCGGGGTCTCCTACGAGCAGTACTTC.

This clonotype was seen ten or more times. A much larger clone lies one base from this, so it may be a read error. The chain employs TRBV27 and TRBJ2-1, with D uncertain. Germline V gives CDR1 MNHEY, CDR2 SMNVEV (reference sequence). CDR3 size: 12 residues. The V end lost 0 bases, the J end lost 5 bases, and 2 bases lay between the germline ends. The CDR3 DNA sequence: TGTGCCAGCAGTTTATCCAACAATGAGCAGTTCTTC. It translates to CASSLSNNEQFF.

This clonotype was counted a few times. The chain couples TRBV5-5 to TRBJ1-5; no definite D call. V shed 0 bases and J shed 5 bases, with 15 bases lying between them. Looked up from germline, CDR1 is SGHKS and CDR2 is YYEKEE (reference sequence). The CDR3 has 16 residues. Here the CDR3 reads CASSLGVGGFYQPQHF. In DNA form, the CDR3 reads TGTGCCAGCAGCTTGGGGGTTGGCGGTTTCTATCAGCCCCAGCATTTT.

This chain links TRBV18 with TRBJ2-7, with TRBD2 matching over 10 bases. Germline V gene sequence: CDR1 KGHSH, CDR2 LQKENI. This CDR3 region has 14 residues. Trimming removed 5 bases from V and 5 bases from J; junction bases left unmatched: 6. CDR3 coding DNA: TGTGCCAGCTCATCAGCGGGAGGGTTTAACGAGCAGTACTTC. It translates to CASSSAGGFNEQYF.